The clone carrying this TCR beta chain appeared a few times. The antigen remains unidentified. The source of the sample is a study of blood T cells in healthy people across ages. Study results and caveats: Higher naive T cell percentage went strongly together with higher TCR beta diversity. A greater number of naive CD4+ cells and higher diversity distinguished long-lived donors from aged donors. Getting older went along with TCR beta diversity per million T cells dropping roughly linearly.

The second PCR ran about 6 to 12 cycles with a sample-barcoded 5' primer and J-beta primers. TCRdb reanalysed the 5' RACE reads using MiXCR and keeps one entry per CDR3 protein. The sample holds about 620,000 distinct CDR3 sequences, around 21% seen once. After removal of 5 bases from V and 5 bases from J, the junction contained 12 bases not matched to a gene. Looked up from germline, CDR1 is MDHEN and CDR2 is SYDVKM. This CDR3 is 17 amino acids long. The sequenced sample was blood. The chain recombines TRBV28 with TRBJ1-3; TRBD1 matches 10 bases. The sequence was collected from a man between 65 and 79 years old in good health. CDR3 nucleotide sequence: TGTGCCAGCAGTCCCTCAGCGACAGGGGGCTTGAGAAACACCATATATTTT. Residues: CASSPSATGGLRNTIYF.